This TCR beta chain was obtained from a study of read filtering for tumor transcriptome and immune sequencing. Study background: Mean patient age was roughly 61 years, range roughly 40 to 80; some 17 male, roughly 14 female. Whole-transcriptome libraries were prepared after DNase treatment. RNA-seq yielded only roughly 80 to 1,400 TCR reads, IR-seq about 3.5 to 11 million.

Bone marrow was sampled from every patient at the time of active disease. Molecular barcoded adaptors covering alpha/delta and beta/gamma chains were used on approximately 400 ng RNA. TCRdb analysed the reads with MiXCR anew, one entry per CDR3 protein. Of 40,000 to 55,000 distinct CDR3 sequences in the sample, approximately 19% were seen once. The sample holds many counts of this clonotype. The germline V gene has CDR1 SNHLY and CDR2 FYNNEI. This CDR3 has 18 amino acids. With V trimmed by 1 base and J by 3 bases, 10 bases remained unmatched. The receptor's source is a donor aged 40 or over with multiple myeloma. The chain recombines TRBV2 with TRBJ2-3, with 10 bases matching TRBD2. The sequenced sample consisted of a population of CD138-negative cells sorted from bone marrow. The CDR3 region is CASSEGLAGVQLTDTQYF. The CDR3 DNA reads TGTGCCAGCAGTGAAGGGCTAGCGGGAGTGCAGTTAACAGATACGCAGTATTTT.